Detailed here is one TCR beta chain. Libraries were prepared by immunoSEQ multiplex PCR; TCRdb keeps only in-frame clonotypes and omits some of them. The sample yields about 540,000 clones, about 84% seen once. The data were obtained in a study of shared T cell receptors in the human thymus. Trimming at V came to 4 bases and at J to 3 bases, leaving 7 bases not matched to a gene. The CDR3 runs 15 residues. CDR1 is SGHAT and CDR2 is FQNNGV in the germline V gene. The sample was also linked to a second study, of human thymus T cells. This second report adds: Resections from corrective heart surgery provided thymus tissue.

The chain recombines TRBV11-2 with TRBJ2-7; 9 bases are a match to TRBD1. The origin of this receptor is a boy less than two years old with a congenital heart defect. Sequenced: thymocytes. The CDR3 DNA sequence: TGTGCCAGCAGCTCCCGGGACAGGGAGAACTACGAGCAGTACTTC. This sequence encodes CASSSRDRENYEQYF.